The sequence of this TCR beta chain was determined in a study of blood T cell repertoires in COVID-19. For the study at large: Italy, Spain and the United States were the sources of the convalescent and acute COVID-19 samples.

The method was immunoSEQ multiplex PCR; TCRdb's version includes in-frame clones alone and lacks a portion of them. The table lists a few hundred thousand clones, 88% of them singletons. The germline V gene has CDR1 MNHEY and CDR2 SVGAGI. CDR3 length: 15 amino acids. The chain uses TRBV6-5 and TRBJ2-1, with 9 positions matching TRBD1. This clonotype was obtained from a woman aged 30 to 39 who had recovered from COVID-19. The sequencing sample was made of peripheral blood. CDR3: CGLSRWGDRDNEQFF. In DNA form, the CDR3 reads TGTGGTCTTTCACGATGGGGGGACAGGGACAATGAGCAGTTCTTC.